The T cell receptor (beta chain) described here comes from a study of OX40 agonist ivuxolimab in advanced cancers. Profiled with immunoSEQ multiplex PCR; TCRdb holds only in-frame clones, not every one. The data hold more than 60,000 clones, with more than 60% observed a single time. V was trimmed by 2 bases and J by 3 bases, leaving 11 bases between them. Germline V gene lookup returns CDR1 MNHNY and CDR2 SVGAGI (reference sequence). The CDR3 has 16 amino acids. Samples of blood were obtained at baseline, on cycle 4 day 1, and on cycle 7 day 1. V and J are TRBV6-6 and TRBJ2-6, with D possibly TRBD1 on 7 matching bases. The sequences come from CD4+ or CD8+ T cells sorted from blood, collected in a trial of the OX40 agonist ivuxolimab. The TCR originated in an adult with an advanced solid tumor such as melanoma, head and neck, liver or kidney cancer. The CDR3 loop is CASSYGGTVGANVLTF. In DNA, the CDR3 is TGTGCCAGCAGTTACGGGGGGACAGTTGGGGCCAACGTCCTGACTTTC.